Below, 10 T cell receptor beta chains from the same sample are listed, as sequenced in a study of cytomegalovirus exposure and HLA in healthy donors. Use of 60 Vbeta and 13 Jbeta primers characterized the PCR. Profiled with immunoSEQ multiplex PCR; TCRdb holds only in-frame clones, not every one. Of 150,000 to 200,000 clones detected, almost 80% appear once; the ten largest clones hold more than 12%. Sample: PBMCs. The receptors here all came from a man aged 45-60 years in good health and CMV-seropositive.

The rearrangement joins TRBV5-1 to TRBJ2-3, with TRBD1 as a possible D gene (6 bases). V was clipped by 2 bases and J by 3 bases, with 13 bases between them. The CDR3 extends over 15 amino acids. Germline CDR1 is SGHRS and CDR2 is YFSETQ. The CDR3 region has the DNA TGCGCCAGCAGCTTCCAGGGAAGGGGGACAGATACGCAGTATTTT. Translated, it gives CASSFQGRGTDTQYF.

The genes are TRBV21-1 and TRBJ2-7; TRBD1 reflects the table's D call only, with no check against the DNA. TRBV21-1 represents a pseudogene. The CDR3 is 15 amino acids. CDR3 in DNA: TGTGCCAGCAGCAAGCGCGCCAGGGGAAGATACGAGCAGTACTTC. Its translation is CASSKRARGRYEQYF.

Only a few counts were recorded for this clone. The V and J genes are TRBV5-1 and TRBJ1-2; tentatively, D is TRBD1 (5 bases). This CDR3 comprises 15 residues. V was cut by 4 bases and J by 4 bases, with 17 bases left in between. The V gene's germline CDR1 is SGHRS and CDR2 YFSETQ. The CDR3 DNA reads TGCGCCAGCAGCCCGGGGGGGGGAGTGCGCTATGGCTACACCTTC. Its protein product is CASSPGGGVRYGYTF.

V and J are TRBV7-6 and TRBJ1-1, with D possibly matching TRBD1 (5 bases). Trimming left V 5 bases short and J 2 bases short, with 18 bases between. Germline CDR1 is SGHVS and CDR2 is FNYEAQ. The CDR3 is 16 amino acids. Written as DNA, the CDR3 is TGTGCCAGCAGCCCATTAAGGGGTGGCCTTAACACTGAAGCTTTCTTT. It translates to CASSPLRGGLNTEAFF. Together with reference TRBV7-6 and TRBJ1-1, the CDR3 gives the full variable domain: GAGVSQSPRYKVTKRGQDVALRCDPISGHVSLYWYRQALGQGPEFLTYFNYEAQQDKSGLPNDRFSAERPEGSISTLTIQRTEQRDSAMYRCASSPLRGGLNTEAFFGQGTRLTVV.

This chain uses TRBV30 with TRBJ1-5; tentatively, D is TRBD1 (5 bases). Germline CDR1 and CDR2: GTSNPN and SVGIG (reference sequence). Between the trimmed V and J ends, which lost 1 base and 4 bases, there was a span of 11 bases. The length of the CDR3 is 14 residues. The CDR3 region is CAWSEFQGNQPQHF. CDR3 bases: TGTGCCTGGAGTGAGTTCCAGGGTAATCAGCCCCAGCATTTT.

This chain joins TRBV4-2 and TRBJ2-2; D call uncertain. Germline V CDR1 and CDR2: LGHNA, YNFKEQ. Trimming removed 2 bases at V and 8 bases at J, with 12 bases between. This CDR3 spans 14 amino acids. The CDR3 DNA reads as TGTGCCAGCAGCCAAAGAGTTTTATCTGGGGAGCTGTTTTTT. Amino acid sequence: CASSQRVLSGELFF.

The rearrangement joins TRBV7-2 to TRBJ2-3; TRBD2 aligns across 9 bases. Germline trimming cut 4 bases from V and 3 bases from J; bases unmatched to any gene: 5. CDR1 is SGHTA and CDR2 is FQGNSA in the germline V gene. The CDR3 is made up of 15 amino acids. Written as DNA, the CDR3 is TGTGCCAGCAGCTATAGCGGGGGATGGACAGATACGCAGTATTTT. It codes for CASSYSGGWTDTQYF.

The J gene is TRBJ2-5, the V gene TRBV9; 10 nucleotides agree with TRBD1. From germline, CDR1 is SGDLS and CDR2 YYNGEE. This CDR3 has 16 residues. Germline trimming cut 0 bases from V and 4 bases from J; bases unmatched to any gene: 6. CDR3 amino acids: CASSVAATGGGETQYF. The CDR3 DNA reads as TGTGCCAGCAGCGTAGCTGCGACAGGGGGCGGAGAGACCCAGTACTTC.

This chain connects TRBV19 to TRBJ2-2, with D perhaps TRBD2 (5 bases). Germline V gene sequence: CDR1 LNHDA, CDR2 SQIVND (reference sequence). The ends were cut back, 6 bases at V and 0 bases at J, with 17 bases in the middle. The CDR3 sequence is 17 residues long. CDR3 amino acids: CASRAAEGRTNTGELFF. The DNA of the CDR3 is TGTGCCAGTAGGGCAGCAGAGGGCAGAACGAACACCGGGGAGCTGTTTTTT. The variable domain in full, with the rest retrieved from reference TRBV19 and TRBJ2-2, is DGGITQSPKYLFRKEGQNVTLSCEQNLNHDAMYWYRQDPGQGLRLIYYSQIVNDFQKGDIAEGYSVSREKKESFPLTVTSAQKNPTAFYLCASRAAEGRTNTGELFFGEGSRLTVL.

This clone was seen a handful of times. The gene calls are TRBV28 and TRBJ2-5; D possibly corresponds to TRBD1 (5 bases). Germline V lookup: CDR1 MDHEN, CDR2 SYDVKM. CDR3 size: 16 residues. The ends were cut back, 1 base at V and 4 bases at J, with 16 bases in the middle. CDR3 coding DNA: TGTGCCAGCAGTTTATTAGGTGGGGCGGAAGGAGAGACCCAGTACTTC. Translated, it gives CASSLLGGAEGETQYF.